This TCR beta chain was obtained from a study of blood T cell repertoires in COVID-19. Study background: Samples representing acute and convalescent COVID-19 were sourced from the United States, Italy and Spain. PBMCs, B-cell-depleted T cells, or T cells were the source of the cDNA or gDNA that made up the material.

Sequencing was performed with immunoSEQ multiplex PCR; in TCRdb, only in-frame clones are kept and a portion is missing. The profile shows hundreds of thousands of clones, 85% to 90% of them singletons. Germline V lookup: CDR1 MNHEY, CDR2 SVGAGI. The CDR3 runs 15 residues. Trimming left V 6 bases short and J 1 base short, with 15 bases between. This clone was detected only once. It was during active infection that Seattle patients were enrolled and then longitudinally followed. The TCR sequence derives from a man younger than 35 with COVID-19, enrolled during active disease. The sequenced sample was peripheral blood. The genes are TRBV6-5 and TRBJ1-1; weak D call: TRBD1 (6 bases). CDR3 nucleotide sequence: TGTGCCAGCAGCCCCCTTGGACAGCAGAACACTGAAGCTTTCTTT. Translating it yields CASSPLGQQNTEAFF.